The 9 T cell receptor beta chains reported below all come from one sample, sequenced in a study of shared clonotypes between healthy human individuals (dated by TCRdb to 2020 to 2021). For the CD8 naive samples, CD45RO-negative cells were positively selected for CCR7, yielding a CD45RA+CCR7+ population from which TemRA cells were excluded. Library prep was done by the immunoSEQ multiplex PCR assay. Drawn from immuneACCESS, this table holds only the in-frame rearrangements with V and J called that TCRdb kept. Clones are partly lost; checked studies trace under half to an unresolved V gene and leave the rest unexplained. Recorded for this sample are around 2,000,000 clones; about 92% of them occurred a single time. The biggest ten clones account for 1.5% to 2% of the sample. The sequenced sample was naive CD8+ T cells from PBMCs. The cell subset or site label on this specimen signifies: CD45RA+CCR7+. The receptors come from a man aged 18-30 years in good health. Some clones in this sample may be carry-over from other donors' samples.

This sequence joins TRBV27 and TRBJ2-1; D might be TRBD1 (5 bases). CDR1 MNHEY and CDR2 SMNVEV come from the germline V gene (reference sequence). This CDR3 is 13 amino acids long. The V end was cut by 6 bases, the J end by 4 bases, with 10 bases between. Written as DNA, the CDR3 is TGTGCCAGCAGACAGGATACTTACAATGAGCAGTTCTTC. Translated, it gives CASRQDTYNEQFF.

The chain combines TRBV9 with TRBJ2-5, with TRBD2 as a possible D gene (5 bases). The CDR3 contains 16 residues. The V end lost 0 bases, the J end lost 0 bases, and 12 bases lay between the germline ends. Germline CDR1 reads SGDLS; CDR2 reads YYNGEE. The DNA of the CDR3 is TGTGCCAGCAGCGTAGAAGGTTTGGGAGACCAAGAGACCCAGTACTTC. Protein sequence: CASSVEGLGDQETQYF.

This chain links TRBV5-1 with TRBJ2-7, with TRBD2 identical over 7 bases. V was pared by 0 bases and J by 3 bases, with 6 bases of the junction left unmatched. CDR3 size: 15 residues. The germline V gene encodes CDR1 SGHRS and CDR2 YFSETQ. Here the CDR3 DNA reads TGCGCCAGCAGCTTGGATCTAGCGGTGGACTACGAGCAGTACTTC. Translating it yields CASSLDLAVDYEQYF.

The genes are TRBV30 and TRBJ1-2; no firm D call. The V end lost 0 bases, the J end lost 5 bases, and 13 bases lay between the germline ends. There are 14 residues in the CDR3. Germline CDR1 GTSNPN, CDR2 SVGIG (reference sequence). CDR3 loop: CAWSVGYTGYGYTF. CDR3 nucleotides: TGTGCCTGGAGTGTGGGATATACGGGGTATGGCTACACCTTC.

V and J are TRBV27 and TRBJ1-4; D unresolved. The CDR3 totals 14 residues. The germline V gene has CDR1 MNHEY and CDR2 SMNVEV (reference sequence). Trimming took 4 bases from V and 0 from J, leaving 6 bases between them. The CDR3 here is CASSYDATNEKLFF. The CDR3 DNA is TGTGCCAGCAGTTATGACGCAACTAATGAAAAACTGTTTTTT. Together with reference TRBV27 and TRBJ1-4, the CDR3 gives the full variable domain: EAQVTQNPRYLITVTGKKLTVTCSQNMNHEYMSWYRQDPGLGLRQIYYSMNVEVTDKGDVPEGYKVSRKEKRNFPLILESPSPNQTSLYFCASSYDATNEKLFFGSGTQLSVL.

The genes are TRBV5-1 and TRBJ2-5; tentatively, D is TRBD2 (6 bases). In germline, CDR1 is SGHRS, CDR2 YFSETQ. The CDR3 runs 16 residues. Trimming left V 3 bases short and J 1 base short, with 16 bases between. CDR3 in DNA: TGCGCCAGCAGCTCACTTCGCCGGGACTCCCAAGAGACCCAGTACTTC. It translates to CASSSLRRDSQETQYF.

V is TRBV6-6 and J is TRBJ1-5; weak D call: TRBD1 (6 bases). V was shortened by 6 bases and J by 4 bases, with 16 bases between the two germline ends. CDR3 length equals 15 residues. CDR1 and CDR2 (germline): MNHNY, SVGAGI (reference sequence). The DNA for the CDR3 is TGTGCCAGCAGAGCCTTACTAGGGGGAAATCAGCCCCAGCATTTT. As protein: CASRALLGGNQPQHF.

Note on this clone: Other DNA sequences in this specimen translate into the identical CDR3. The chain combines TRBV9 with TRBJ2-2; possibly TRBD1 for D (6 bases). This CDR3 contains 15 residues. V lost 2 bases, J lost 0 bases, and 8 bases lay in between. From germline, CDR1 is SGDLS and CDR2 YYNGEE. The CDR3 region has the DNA TGTGCCAGCAGCGTCGGGACAACGAACACCGGGGAGCTGTTTTTT. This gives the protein CASSVGTTNTGELFF.

This CDR3 is CASSLDRNNEQFF. CDR3 sequence (DNA): TGTGCCAGCAGTTTGGACAGGAATAATGAGCAGTTCTTC. The rearrangement joins TRBV27 to TRBJ2-1; 7 nucleotides align to TRBD1. This CDR3 has 13 amino acids. Unmatched junction bases numbered 3, after V lost 3 bases and J lost 7 bases. Germline V gives CDR1 MNHEY, CDR2 SMNVEV (reference sequence).